This T cell receptor (beta chain) was captured by sequencing in a study of CD8+CD57+ T cells in acquired aplastic anemia. Study details: An average of roughly 3 ug of DNA was obtained from sorted CD4+ and CD8+ cells.

Note on this clonotype: Its antigen is unknown.

With 8 bases removed from V and 4 bases from J, the gap between germline ends came to 20 bases. The CDR3 extends over 15 amino acids. Per the germline V gene, CDR1 is MNHEY and CDR2 is SMNVEV (reference sequence). Profiles of TCR beta VDJ and CDR3 were generated from a genomic DNA template. TCRdb re-derived calls from the reads in MiXCR, one entry per CDR3 protein. The sample contains 150,000 to 200,000 distinct CDR3 sequences, around three fifths of which appear only once. Findings of the study overall: Simpson's diversity of CD8+ cells was not significantly different in patients compared with controls. Patients shared approximately 30 CD8+ CDR3 sequences with controls.

The receptor comes from a human donor with severe aplastic anemia or a healthy control (not recorded which). Specimen: sorted CD4+, CD8+, or CD8+CD57+ T cells (not recorded which) from PBMCs. This sequence joins TRBV27 and TRBJ1-2; D possibly corresponds to TRBD1 (6 bases). As DNA, the CDR3 is TGTGCCAGCTCCTATAGGGGGGCGAGTGCCTATGGCTACACCTTC. Translated: CASSYRGASAYGYTF.